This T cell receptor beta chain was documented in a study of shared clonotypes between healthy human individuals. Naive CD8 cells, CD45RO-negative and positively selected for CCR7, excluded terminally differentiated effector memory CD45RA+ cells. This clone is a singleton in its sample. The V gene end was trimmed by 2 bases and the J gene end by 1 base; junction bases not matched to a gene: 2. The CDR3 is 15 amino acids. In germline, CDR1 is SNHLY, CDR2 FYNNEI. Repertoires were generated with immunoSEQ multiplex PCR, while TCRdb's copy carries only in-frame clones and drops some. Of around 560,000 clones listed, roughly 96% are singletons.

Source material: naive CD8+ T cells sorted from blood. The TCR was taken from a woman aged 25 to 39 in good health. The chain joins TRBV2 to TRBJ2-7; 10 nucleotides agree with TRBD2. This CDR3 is CASSETSGTSYEQYF. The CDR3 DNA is TGTGCCAGCAGTGAAACTAGCGGGACATCCTACGAGCAGTACTTC.